Given below is one TCR beta chain in context. Its antigen is not known. The CDR3 covers 14 residues. From germline, CDR1 is MNHEY and CDR2 SVGAGI. Trimming cost V 6 bases and J 2 bases, with 12 bases left between them. The source of the sample is a study of beta chain features in type 1 diabetes. Study-level results: For Type 1 diabetes patients, all four CD4+ subsets carried TCRB CDR3s that were moderately but significantly shorter. Cells with high TCR expression could be over-represented by cDNA sequencing. When VDJ junctions were examined, type 1 diabetes patients showed fewer insertions and more deletions.

Sorting gave populations that all exceeded 98% purity. Investigators reverse transcribed all isolated RNA, so they sequenced expressed TCRB transcripts. Libraries were prepared by immunoSEQ multiplex PCR; TCRdb keeps only in-frame clonotypes and omits some of them. Here the sample spans 900,000 or so clones, 17% being singletons. The sequencing input was naive CD4+ T cells from blood. This TCR was sampled from a woman younger than 35 in good health. The chain recombines TRBV6-5 with TRBJ2-3; no clear D. The CDR3 region has the DNA TGTGCCAGCAGCCCCGGGTCTTACACAGATACGCAGTATTTT. This gives the protein CASSPGSYTDTQYF.